This TCR beta chain was documented in a study of OX40 agonist ivuxolimab in advanced cancers. For the study in its entirety: Ivuxolimab, which targeted the costimulatory receptor OX40 (CD134), was an agonistic, fully human IgG2 monoclonal antibody. Intravenous ivuxolimab was administered to patients every 2 weeks at six dose levels: 0.01, 0.1, 0.3, 1.5, 3 and 10 mg/kg. Of the approximately 50 dose-escalation patients, hepatocellular carcinoma was present in about 20, melanoma in around 15, renal cell carcinoma in 9 and head and neck cancer in 9. In the dose-escalation cohort, more than 75% of patients were male, and the mean age was approximately 64 years, with a range of roughly 20 to 79. Prior anti-PD-1, anti-PD-L1 or anti-CTLA-4 therapy was permitted, and approximately 41% of dose-escalation patients had received checkpoint inhibitors. Partial responses occurred in three dose-escalation patients, of whom one had hepatocellular carcinoma and two had cutaneous melanoma. The point of sequencing TCRbeta in the periphery was to test whether ivuxolimab changed TCR sequence diversity and drove clonal T-cell expansion. The paper covers the monotherapy dose-escalation part of the phase I ivuxolimab trial, which included N of about 51 patients. The investigation overall reported the following: At doses from 0.1 to 3.0 mg/kg, clonal expansion was seen in both CD4+ and CD8+ blood T cells between baseline and week 6. In the 0.1-3.0 mg/kg groups, partial responders were among the patients with the lowest normalized peripheral clonal expansion, particularly in CD8+ T cells. Low levels of normalized T-cell clonal expansion were also seen in some patients who did not respond. On average, CD8+ T cells showed more expanded clones than CD4+ T cells after ivuxolimab. Antigen specificity was not determined for the clonally expanded peripheral T cells.

In this sample, this clone turned up once. Its antigen is still unknown. There are no base qualities to consult, and no much larger clone falls within one base. Genomic DNA was isolated from the sorted cells so that the TCRbeta CDR3 region could be sequenced. The immunoSEQ Assay was used to sequence the TCRbeta CDR3 regions. Imported from immuneACCESS, the table was reduced by TCRdb to in-frame sequences with V and J called. These copies leave out some clones; in studies compared against another copy, an unresolved V gene accounts for under half, and the cause of the remainder is not known. This sample is represented by about 79,000 clones; 91% of them were singletons. Roughly 7.4% of the sample rests with the top ten. The trial excluded patients who had a history of autoimmune disease or who were on systemic immunosuppression. In every dose cohort, peripheral blood was drawn for TCR sequencing at baseline, cycle 4 day 1, and cycle 7 day 1. The samples were taken from a phase I, first-in-human, multicenter, open-label dose-escalation trial of ivuxolimab. Adults with locally advanced or metastatic melanoma, renal cell, hepatocellular, or head and neck squamous cell carcinoma were enrolled in the trial. Before TCR sequencing, CD4+ and CD8+ T cells were separately sorted from peripheral blood.

The sample was CD4+ or CD8+ T cells sorted from blood, taken in a trial of the OX40 agonist ivuxolimab. The TCR originated in an adult with an advanced solid tumor such as melanoma, head and neck, liver or kidney cancer.

The CDR3 corresponds to CASSESRGKGTEAFF. The nucleotide sequence is given as TGTGCCAGCAGTGAATCGCGAGGAAAGGGCACTGAAGCTTTCTTT. The V gene is TRBV25-1 and the J gene is TRBJ1-1; no D gene call is confident. Relative to germline, V is 1 base shorter and J is 4 bases shorter, with 13 bases between their ends. As encoded in the germline V gene, CDR1 is MGHDK while CDR2 is SYGVNS. The CDR3, cysteine through phenylalanine, is 15 amino acids long. Of the read, only the CDR3 DNA is kept; its 45 bases are in frame from base 1.